This TCR beta chain is from a study of cytomegalovirus exposure and HLA in healthy donors. This clone was observed a handful of times. What it binds is unknown. Other DNA sequences of this sample code for an identical CDR3. Germline-derived CDR1 and CDR2 are SGHRS and YFSETQ. Trimming left V 4 bases short and J 0 bases short, with 10 bases between. The CDR3 has 14 residues. Study-wide points: CMV serostatus alone was available as immune exposure information.

This PCR relied on a set of 60 Vbeta primers and 13 Jbeta primers. TCRdb's table, derived via immunoSEQ multiplex PCR, lists solely in-frame clones and lacks some. The table records more than 100,000 clones, 65% to 80% of them present only once. The sample taken for sequencing was PBMCs. The chain recombines TRBV5-1 with TRBJ1-1, with D hard to call. The receptor's source is a woman aged 18-35 years in good health and CMV-seronegative. The CDR3 is CASSLTALNTEAFF. DNA of the CDR3: TGCGCCAGCAGCCTAACAGCATTGAACACTGAAGCTTTCTTT.